The present entry profiles one T cell receptor (beta chain) with its context. Its specificity is unknown. The source of the sample is a study of shared clonotypes between healthy human individuals. Study findings and constraints: The naive CD4 repertoires of four donors were compared, and roughly 5% of clonotypes were shared.

Produced via immunoSEQ multiplex PCR; TCRdb's table is partial and in-frame only. The table has about 2.4 million clones, 80% to 95% seen once; the top ten hold around 0.37%. The sequence came from a man aged 18 to 30 in good health. Some clones in this sample may be carry-over from other donors' samples. The sequenced sample was naive CD4+ T cells from PBMCs. Noted subset: CD45RA+ positively selected.

The CDR3 region has the DNA TGCGCCAGCACCCCGGGACTAGCGGGAGTACCAGATACGCAGTATTTT. The encoded protein is CASTPGLAGVPDTQYF. The chain joins TRBV5-1 to TRBJ2-3; 14 bases map to TRBD2. The CDR3 length is 16 residues. J lost 4 bases, V lost 6 bases, and 7 bases had no gene match. CDR1 and CDR2 (germline): SGHRS, YFSETQ. The variable domain in full, completed from reference TRBV5-1 and TRBJ2-3, reads KAGVTQTPRYLIKTRGQQVTLSCSPISGHRSVSWYQQTPGQGLQFLFEYFSETQRNKGNFPGRFSGRQFSNSRSEMNVSTLELGDSALYLCASTPGLAGVPDTQYFGPGTRLTVL.